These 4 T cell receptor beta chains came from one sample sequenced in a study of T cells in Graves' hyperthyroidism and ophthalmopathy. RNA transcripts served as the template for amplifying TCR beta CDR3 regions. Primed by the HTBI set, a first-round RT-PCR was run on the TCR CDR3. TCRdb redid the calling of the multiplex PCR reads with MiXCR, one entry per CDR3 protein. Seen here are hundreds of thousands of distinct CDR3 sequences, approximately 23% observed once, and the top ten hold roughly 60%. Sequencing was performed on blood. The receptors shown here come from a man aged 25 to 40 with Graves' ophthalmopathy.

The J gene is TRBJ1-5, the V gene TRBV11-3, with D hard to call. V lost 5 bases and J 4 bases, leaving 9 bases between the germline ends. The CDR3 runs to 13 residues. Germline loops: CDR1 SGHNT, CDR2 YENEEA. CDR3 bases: TGTGCCAGCAGCAAGACGGATAATCAGCCCCAGCATTTT. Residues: CASSKTDNQPQHF.

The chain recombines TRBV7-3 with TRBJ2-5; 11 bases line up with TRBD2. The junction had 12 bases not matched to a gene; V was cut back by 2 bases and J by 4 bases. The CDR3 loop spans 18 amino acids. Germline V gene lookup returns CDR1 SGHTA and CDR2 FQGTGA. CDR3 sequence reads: CASSLGGLAGGGVETQYF. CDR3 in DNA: TGTGCCAGCAGCTTAGGTGGGCTAGCGGGAGGAGGGGTAGAGACCCAGTACTTC. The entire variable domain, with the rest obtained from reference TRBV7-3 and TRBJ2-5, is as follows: GAGVSQTPSNKVTEKGKYVELRCDPISGHTALYWYRQSLGQGPEFLIYFQGTGAADDSGLPNDRFFAVRPEGSVSTLKIQRTERGDSAVYLCASSLGGLAGGGVETQYFGPGTRLLVL.

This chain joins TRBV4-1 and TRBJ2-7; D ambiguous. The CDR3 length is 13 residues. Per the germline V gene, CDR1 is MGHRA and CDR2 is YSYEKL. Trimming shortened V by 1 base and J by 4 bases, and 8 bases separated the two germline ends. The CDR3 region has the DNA TGCGCCAGCAGCCAAGTTTTGAGTTACGAGCAGTACTTC. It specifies CASSQVLSYEQYF.

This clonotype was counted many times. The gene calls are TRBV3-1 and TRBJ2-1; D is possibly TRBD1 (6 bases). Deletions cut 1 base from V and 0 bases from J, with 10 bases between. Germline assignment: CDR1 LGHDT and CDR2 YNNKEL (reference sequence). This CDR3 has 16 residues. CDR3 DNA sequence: TGTGCCAGCAGCCAAGCAGGACAGCTCTCCTACAATGAGCAGTTCTTC. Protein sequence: CASSQAGQLSYNEQFF.